These T cell receptor beta chains were read from a single sample in a study of blood T cell repertoires in COVID-19. The method was immunoSEQ multiplex PCR; TCRdb's version includes in-frame clones alone and lacks a portion of them. This sample has some 46,000 clones; approximately 70% occur once, and the top ten carry about 60%. Material for sequencing was peripheral blood. These receptors were taken from a man older than 75 with acute or convalescent COVID-19. Each CDR3 is given with its conserved first and last residue. Fields, in order: V gene, D gene, J gene, clone size, CDR3 DNA, CDR3 protein. A D gene is named only where the DNA matches it firmly. Clone size is shown for a subset of rows, as once, few, many or a class of expanded clone.

v_gene: TRBV7-2; d_gene: -; j_gene: TRBJ1-2; abundance: -; CDR3nt: TGTGCCAGCAGCTTGACGGGAGTTGTGACGGGCTACACCTTC; CDR3aa: CASSLTGVVTGYTF
v_gene: TRBV5-5; d_gene: -; j_gene: TRBJ1-1; abundance: few; CDR3nt: TGTGCCAGCAGTCTGACAATTACCCGGGGGAACACTGAAGCTTTCTTT; CDR3aa: CASSLTITRGNTEAFF
v_gene: TRBV4-3; d_gene: TRBD2; j_gene: TRBJ2-2; abundance: -; CDR3nt: TGCGCCAGCAGCCGATCTAGCGGGGCGATCACCGGGGAGCTGTTTTTT; CDR3aa: CASSRSSGAITGELFF
v_gene: TRBV3-1/TRBV3-2; d_gene: -; j_gene: TRBJ2-1; abundance: -; CDR3nt: TGTGCCAGCGGGGGGAGAAGTTACAATGAGCAGTTCTTC; CDR3aa: CASGGRSYNEQFF
v_gene: TRBV11-1; d_gene: -; j_gene: TRBJ1-1; abundance: -; CDR3nt: TGTGCCAGCAGCGCCAGAGGCACTGAAGCTTTCTTT; CDR3aa: CASSARGTEAFF